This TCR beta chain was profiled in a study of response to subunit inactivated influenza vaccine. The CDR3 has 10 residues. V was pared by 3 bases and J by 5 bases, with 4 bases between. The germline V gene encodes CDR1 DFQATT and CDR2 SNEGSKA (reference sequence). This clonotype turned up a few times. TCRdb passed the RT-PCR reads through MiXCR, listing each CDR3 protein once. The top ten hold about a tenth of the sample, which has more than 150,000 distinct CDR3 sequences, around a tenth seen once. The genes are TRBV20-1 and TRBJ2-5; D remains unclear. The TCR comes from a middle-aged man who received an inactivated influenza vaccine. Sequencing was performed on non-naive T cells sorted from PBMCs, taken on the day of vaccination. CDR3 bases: TGCAGTGCTAGTTATGAGACCCAGTACTTC. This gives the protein CSASYETQYF.